This TCR beta chain comes out of a study of blood T cells in healthy people across ages. A second about 7 to 11 cycle PCR used barcoded and J-beta primers. TCRdb passed the 5' RACE reads through MiXCR, listing each CDR3 protein once. The sample contains 1.5 million to 2 million distinct CDR3 sequences, about 31% of which appear only once. V shed 3 bases and J shed 2 bases, with 14 bases lying between them. Per germline, CDR1 SGHRS and CDR2 YFSETQ. This CDR3 spans 15 amino acids. The chain joins TRBV5-1 to TRBJ1-1; D remains ambiguous. The sequencing sample was made of blood. The sequence derives from a woman aged 25 to 39 in good health. The CDR3 sequence is CASSSSPGLNTEAFF. The DNA of the CDR3 is TGCGCCAGCAGCTCCTCGCCGGGTTTAAACACTGAAGCTTTCTTT.